The 12 T cell receptor beta chains below were found in one sample sequenced in a study of T cell changes during pregnancy in multiple sclerosis (dated by TCRdb to the late 2010s). Library construction relied on the immunoSEQ multiplex PCR assay. Imported from immuneACCESS, the table was reduced by TCRdb to in-frame sequences with V and J called. These copies leave out some clones; in studies compared against another copy, an unresolved V gene accounts for under half, and the cause of the remainder is not known. The sample profile shows under 30,000 clones; about 88% of them were found once. Approximately 1.2% of the sample comes from the top ten. The sample consisted of CD4+ T cells from peripheral blood mononuclear cells, taken in the first trimester of pregnancy. The receptor source for this set is a female donor in good health, enrolled as a control in a pregnancy study.

The rearrangement uses TRBV7-2 and TRBJ2-7; TRBD2 matches at 8 bases. The CDR3 length is 16 residues. The germline V gene has CDR1 SGHTA and CDR2 FQGNSA. The V gene end was trimmed by 4 bases and the J gene end by 4 bases; junction bases not matched to a gene: 12. The CDR3 region is CASSWGPAGGGYEQYF. DNA of the CDR3: TGTGCCAGCAGCTGGGGCCCTGCGGGGGGCGGGTACGAGCAGTACTTC.

This clone was observed a handful of times. This chain uses TRBV27 with TRBJ2-1, with 8 bases fitting TRBD2. J gave up 3 bases and V 4 bases, and 8 bases lay outside the gene matches. The CDR3 consists of 16 residues. Germline CDR1 is MNHEY and CDR2 is SMNVEV (reference sequence). The CDR3 is CASSSAAGGGYNEQFF. The CDR3 DNA reads TGTGCCAGCAGTTCCGCGGCGGGAGGAGGCTACAATGAGCAGTTCTTC.

This clone was counted a few times. The rearrangement joins TRBV29-1 to TRBJ1-2; 8 bases line up with TRBD1. Trimming removed 4 bases from V and 4 bases from J; junction bases left unmatched: 14. The V gene's germline CDR1 is SQVTM and CDR2 ANQGSEA. The CDR3 covers 16 residues. CDR3 sequence reads: CSVGIGGTGPTYGYTF. The CDR3 DNA follows: TGCAGCGTTGGGATCGGAGGGACAGGCCCTACCTATGGCTACACCTTC.

This chain connects TRBV10-3 to TRBJ1-4; TRBD1 matches at 9 bases. The V segment lost 4 bases and the J segment 6 bases; nucleotides outside the gene matches: 9. The germline V gene has CDR1 ENHRY and CDR2 SYGVKD. This CDR3 region has 16 residues. CDR3 protein: CAISVGRGQGHEKLFF. As DNA, the CDR3 is TGTGCCATCAGTGTCGGACGGGGACAGGGTCATGAAAAACTGTTTTTT.

The gene calls are TRBV5-1 and TRBJ2-2; TRBD1 agrees at 11 bases. This CDR3 spans 15 amino acids. In germline, CDR1 is SGHRS, CDR2 YFSETQ. V lost 4 bases and J lost 6; bases outside the gene matches: 5. This chain's CDR3 is CASSRGQGGSGELFF. For the CDR3, the DNA is TGCGCCAGCAGCAGGGGACAGGGGGGATCCGGGGAGCTGTTTTTT.

The rearrangement links TRBV6-4 to TRBJ1-2; 8 bases align to TRBD1. Trimming cost V 5 bases and J 8 bases; bases outside gene matches: 10. Germline assignment: CDR1 MRHNA and CDR2 SNTAGT. The CDR3 is 14 residues long. The CDR3 DNA follows: TGTGCCAGCAGTCCCAGGGGGCGCTTTGGCGGCTACACCTTC. This translates into CASSPRGRFGGYTF.

In its sample, this clone was seen a few times. The V gene is TRBV5-4, the J gene TRBJ2-1, with D perhaps TRBD2 (6 bases). Trimming took 4 bases from V and 2 from J, leaving 16 bases between them. CDR3 length: 16 residues. The V gene's germline CDR1 is SGHNT and CDR2 YYREEE (reference sequence). CDR3: CASSHPGGEAYNEQFF. DNA of the CDR3: TGTGCCAGCAGCCACCCCGGTGGGGAGGCCTACAATGAGCAGTTCTTC.

The chain links TRBV4-3 to TRBJ1-4; the D is unclear. Germline V lookup: CDR1 LGHNA, CDR2 YSLEER. This CDR3 spans 13 amino acids. Between the trimmed V and J ends, which lost 0 bases and 8 bases, there was a span of 7 bases. In DNA, the CDR3 is TGCGCCAGCAGCCAAGATATCAGGGAAAAACTGTTTTTT. This codes for CASSQDIREKLFF.

This clone has only one observation. The chain couples TRBV7-8 to TRBJ2-1; TRBD1 might be the D (6 bases). CDR3 size: 16 residues. Trimming removed 4 bases at V and 4 bases at J, with 17 bases between. In germline, CDR1 is SGHVS, CDR2 FQNEAQ. CDR3 sequence (DNA): TGTGCCAGCAGCTCCTACAGGGCCGTTGGGTACAATGAGCAGTTCTTC. Translation: CASSSYRAVGYNEQFF.

The chain recombines TRBV7-3 with TRBJ2-3; TRBD2 agrees at 8 bases. The germline V gene has CDR1 SGHTA and CDR2 FQGTGA. The CDR3 sequence is 12 residues long. Trimming cost V 5 bases and J 8 bases; bases outside gene matches: 3. The CDR3 DNA reads TGTGCCAGCAGCCTCCTAGCGGGTACGCAGTATTTT. Its translation: CASSLLAGTQYF.

The rearrangement uses TRBV18 and TRBJ1-1; 7 positions match TRBD1. The V gene end was trimmed by 6 bases and the J gene end by 8 bases; junction bases not matched to a gene: 6. The CDR3 runs 12 residues. Germline assignment: CDR1 KGHSH and CDR2 LQKENI. Here the CDR3 reads CASSNAGQEAFF. The CDR3 DNA reads TGTGCCAGCTCGAATGCGGGACAGGAAGCTTTCTTT.

This chain connects TRBV18 to TRBJ2-5, with D possibly matching TRBD1 (5 bases). Germline V gives CDR1 KGHSH, CDR2 LQKENI. Between the trimmed V and J ends, which lost 5 bases and 1 base, there was a span of 8 bases. The CDR3 contains 13 residues. In DNA, the CDR3 is TGTGCCAGCTCAAGGGGCATCCAAGAGACCCAGTACTTC. This encodes CASSRGIQETQYF. Combining the CDR3 with reference TRBV18 and TRBJ2-5 gives the whole variable domain NAGVMQNPRHLVRRRGQEARLRCSPMKGHSHVYWYRQLPEEGLKFMVYLQKENIIDESGMPKERFSAEFPKEGPSILRIQQVVRGDSAAYFCASSRGIQETQYFGPGTRLLVL.